What follows are 26 T cell receptor beta chains derived from one specimen sequenced in a study of blood T cell repertoires in COVID-19. Some clones are missing from TCRdb's copy, which holds only in-frame ones; the method was immunoSEQ multiplex PCR. There are 160,000 or so clones in the sample; roughly 87% occur only once, and 3% to 4.5% lies in the top ten. The sequenced sample consisted of peripheral blood. These receptors originate from a woman in her sixties or seventies who had recovered from COVID-19.

This rearrangement joins TRBV6-2 or TRBV6-3 to TRBJ2-4; a weak D match, TRBD1 (5 bases). The V and J ends lost 5 bases and 0 bases respectively, with 14 bases between them. This CDR3 has 16 residues. Germline loops: CDR1 MNHEY, CDR2 SVGEGT. The CDR3 spells CASSRPDSLAKNIQYF. As DNA, the CDR3 is TGTGCCAGCAGTCGCCCTGACAGTCTAGCCAAAAACATTCAGTACTTC.

The chain links TRBV24-1 to TRBJ1-2; D call uncertain. The CDR3 loop spans 12 amino acids. From germline, CDR1 is KGHDR and CDR2 SFDVKD. V lost 5 bases and J lost 5, with 8 bases in between. The CDR3 sequence is CATSASGYGYTF. The CDR3 DNA reads as TGTGCCACCAGTGCGTCCGGGTATGGCTACACCTTC.

The chain uses TRBV4-2 and TRBJ2-3, with 8 bases identical to TRBD2. This CDR3 spans 14 amino acids. The trim removed 0 bases at V and 10 bases at J, leaving 6 bases unmatched. The germline V gene has CDR1 LGHNA and CDR2 YNFKEQ. In DNA form, the CDR3 reads TGTGCCAGCAGCCAAGATCGAAACGGGGGGGCGCAGTATTTT. It is translated as CASSQDRNGGAQYF.

The chain joins TRBV7-8 to TRBJ2-7; 7 positions match TRBD1. Trimming took 5 bases from V and 7 from J; bases not matched to a gene: 8. This CDR3 has 13 amino acids. CDR1 is SGHVS, CDR2 FQNEAQ, per germline. The CDR3, as DNA: TGTGCCAGCAGCCATCGGACAGGATGGGAGCAGTACTTC. It codes for CASSHRTGWEQYF.

The V gene is TRBV28, the J gene TRBJ1-2; weak D call: TRBD1 (6 bases). V dropped 2 bases and J dropped 4 bases, with 11 bases sitting between them. In germline, CDR1 is MDHEN, CDR2 SYDVKM. This CDR3 region has 14 residues. The CDR3 DNA reads TGTGCCAGCAGTTTAGAACAGGGACCCTATGGCTACACCTTC. Amino acid sequence: CASSLEQGPYGYTF.

The V call is TRBV7-6, the J call TRBJ2-6; D not certain. The CDR3 is 15 amino acids. The V end was cut by 5 bases, the J end by 1 base, with 9 bases between. CDR1 and CDR2 (germline): SGHVS, FNYEAQ. CDR3 loop: CASSPIPSGANVLTF. DNA for the CDR3: TGTGCCAGCAGCCCTATCCCTTCTGGGGCCAACGTCCTGACTTTC.

This chain's CDR3 is CASRAGETTDTQYF. The CDR3 nucleotides read TGTGCCAGTAGAGCCGGGGAGACCACAGATACGCAGTATTTT. This chain uses TRBV19 with TRBJ2-3; possibly TRBD2 for D (5 bases). In germline, CDR1 is LNHDA, CDR2 SQIVND (reference sequence). The CDR3 length is 14 residues. V shed 6 bases and J shed 2 bases, with 12 bases lying between them.

This sequence joins TRBV18 and TRBJ2-3; D remains ambiguous. The CDR3 length is 13 residues. V was cut by 2 bases and J by 3 bases, with 6 bases left in between. Germline-derived CDR1 and CDR2 are KGHSH and LQKENI. The CDR3 DNA reads as TGTGCCAGCTCACCATCGAGGACAGATACGCAGTATTTT. As protein: CASSPSRTDTQYF.

The chain recombines TRBV6-6 with TRBJ1-1; the D gene is possibly TRBD1 (5 bases). Trimming left V 0 bases short and J 2 bases short, with 10 bases between. Germline CDR1 is MNHNY and CDR2 is SVGAGI (reference sequence). The CDR3 totals 15 residues. CDR3 coding DNA: TGTGCCAGCAGTTACTCGGGCAGGGATAACACTGAAGCTTTCTTT. Its protein product is CASSYSGRDNTEAFF.

The V and J genes are TRBV6-2 or TRBV6-3 and TRBJ2-3; 7 positions agree with TRBD2. The CDR3 runs 12 residues. Trimming took 4 bases from V and 8 from J; bases not matched to a gene: 3. The germline V gene encodes CDR1 MNHEY and CDR2 SVGEGT. The CDR3 DNA sequence: TGTGCCAGCAGTTTACCGGGGGGTACGCAGTATTTT. Residues: CASSLPGGTQYF.

The J gene is TRBJ2-5, the V gene TRBV7-8; no firm D call. The CDR3 contains 14 residues. V was pared by 0 bases and J by 5 bases, with 10 bases between. Germline CDR1 is SGHVS and CDR2 is FQNEAQ. The CDR3 bases are TGTGCCAGCAGCTTAGCTCTAGATCGGGAGACCCAGTACTTC. Amino acid sequence: CASSLALDRETQYF. The full variable domain, its missing parts supplied by reference TRBV7-8 and TRBJ2-5, is GAGVSQSPRYKVAKRGQDVALRCDPISGHVSLFWYQQALGQGPEFLTYFQNEAQLDKSGLPSDRFFAERPEGSVSTLKIQRTQQEDSAVYLCASSLALDRETQYFGPGTRLLVL.

The chain combines TRBV28 with TRBJ1-2, with D possibly TRBD1 on 5 matching bases. With 5 bases removed from V and 7 bases from J, the gap between germline ends came to 20 bases. Germline V gives CDR1 MDHEN, CDR2 SYDVKM. The CDR3 totals 15 residues. The CDR3 spells CASSAPGGGVRGYTF. The CDR3 DNA reads as TGTGCCAGCAGTGCTCCAGGTGGGGGGGTTCGTGGCTACACCTTC.

The V call is TRBV7-8, the J call TRBJ2-1; no definite D call. The CDR3 consists of 15 residues. The V and J ends lost 3 bases and 4 bases respectively, with 13 bases between them. CDR1 and CDR2 from the germline V gene are SGHVS and FQNEAQ. The CDR3 DNA is TGTGCCAGCAGCTTGAGTGGTGGCGGATACAATGAGCAGTTCTTC. Its translation is CASSLSGGGYNEQFF.

The chain is built from TRBV11-2 and TRBJ1-2, with D unresolved. The germline gives CDR1 SGHAT, CDR2 FQNNGV. V lost 1 base and J 3 bases, leaving 12 bases between the germline ends. CDR3 length: 15 amino acids. The CDR3 region is CASSLGWRAHYGYTF. For the CDR3, the DNA is TGTGCCAGCAGCTTAGGATGGAGAGCCCACTATGGCTACACCTTC.

This chain uses TRBV6-6 with TRBJ1-3, with TRBD1 as a possible D gene (6 bases). Trimming pared 6 bases from V and 4 bases from J, leaving 19 bases between. The CDR3 is 16 residues long. The germline V gene has CDR1 MNHNY and CDR2 SVGAGI (reference sequence). CDR3: CASRGTGQRFGNTIYF. The CDR3 coding sequence is TGTGCCAGCAGGGGAACGGGACAAAGGTTCGGAAACACCATATATTTT.

This rearrangement joins TRBV18 to TRBJ2-5; TRBD1 agrees at 10 bases. This CDR3 comprises 15 residues. From germline, CDR1 is KGHSH and CDR2 LQKENI. V lost 3 bases and J lost 4; bases outside the gene matches: 5. CDR3 residues: CASSPTGGGLETQYF. The CDR3 bases are TGTGCCAGCTCACCGACAGGGGGCGGCTTAGAGACCCAGTACTTC.

V usage is TRBV6-4 and J usage is TRBJ1-1; no clear D. Germline V gives CDR1 MRHNA, CDR2 SNTAGT. CDR3 length equals 13 residues. The V end lost 6 bases, the J end lost 3 bases, and 11 bases lay between the germline ends. Written as DNA, the CDR3 is TGTGCCAGCAGGAGGGTTGGGGACACTGAAGCTTTCTTT. Amino acids: CASRRVGDTEAFF.

In this sample, this clone turned up a few times. The chain couples TRBV14 to TRBJ2-1; perhaps TRBD1 as D (5 bases). Germline V gives CDR1 SGHDN, CDR2 FVKESK. The CDR3 extends over 14 amino acids. V was clipped by 3 bases and J by 15 bases, with 21 bases between them. The CDR3 here is CASSQGRGLPLRFF. The CDR3, as DNA: TGTGCCAGCAGCCAGGGTAGGGGTCTGCCTTTACGGTTCTTC.

The J gene is TRBJ1-5, the V gene TRBV5-1; 7 bases match TRBD1. Germline loops: CDR1 SGHRS, CDR2 YFSETQ. The CDR3 contains 15 residues. Trimming at V came to 5 bases and at J to 4 bases, leaving 9 bases not matched to a gene. The CDR3 DNA follows: TGCGCCAGCAGTACCGGGCAGGGGGAAAATCAGCCCCAGCATTTT. Its protein product is CASSTGQGENQPQHF.

The chain has TRBV28 and TRBJ2-7; a possible D gene is TRBD1 (5 bases). The length of the CDR3 is 17 residues. The V end lost 3 bases, the J end lost 2 bases, and 20 bases lay between the germline ends. CDR1 is MDHEN and CDR2 is SYDVKM in the germline V gene. The DNA for the CDR3 is TGTGCCAGCAGTTTTAGGGGTCTTTCGTCCTCCCCCTACGAGCAGTACTTC. As protein: CASSFRGLSSSPYEQYF.

In its sample, this clone was seen a few times. The rearrangement links TRBV2 to TRBJ1-6; 8 bases match TRBD1. Germline CDR1 SNHLY, CDR2 FYNNEI. Losses at the gene ends were 8 bases for V and 10 bases for J; bases not matched to a gene: 16. The CDR3 consists of 16 residues. The chain's CDR3 is CASAGGQGAVGSPLHF. The CDR3 DNA sequence: TGTGCCAGCGCGGGTGGGCAGGGGGCGGTTGGATCACCCCTCCACTTT. The full variable domain, rest sourced from reference TRBV2 and TRBJ1-6, is EPEVTQTPSHQVTQMGQEVILRCVPISNHLYFYWYRQILGQKVEFLVSFYNNEISEKSEIFDDQFSVERPDGSNFTLKIRSTKLEDSAMYFCASAGGQGAVGSPLHFGNGTRLTVT.

V is TRBV5-8 and J is TRBJ2-1; D perhaps matches TRBD1 (6 bases). The CDR3 covers 18 residues. Per the germline V gene, CDR1 is SGHTS and CDR2 is YDEGEE. The V end lost 2 bases, the J end lost 8 bases, and 26 bases lay between the germline ends. CDR3 nucleotides: TGTGCCAGCAGCTTTGGACAGAAACGGCCCACCCCGGGCCATGAGCAGTTCTTC. It specifies CASSFGQKRPTPGHEQFF.

The genes are TRBV28 and TRBJ1-5, with D hard to call. CDR1 is MDHEN, CDR2 SYDVKM, per germline. V was cut by 3 bases and J by 3 bases, with 9 bases left in between. The CDR3 loop spans 14 amino acids. The CDR3 bases are TGTGCCAGCAGTTTTTGGCCAGACAATCAGCCCCAGCATTTT. Translated: CASSFWPDNQPQHF.

Comments on this clone: The germline gene is not matched at one end of the junction; a read error may be the cause. This rearrangement joins TRBV29-1 to TRBJ1-4, with D maybe TRBD1 (5 bases). The CDR3 runs to 12 residues. Germline loops: CDR1 SQVTM, CDR2 ANQGSEA. CDR3 DNA sequence: TGTGGGGGGGGTAACCCCAATGAAAAACTGTTTTTT. Translation: CGGGNPNEKLFF.

The CDR3 nucleotides are TGTGCCAGCAGTTCCGGACAGGGGGCGGTAGGCTATGGCTACACCTTC. Its protein product is CASSSGQGAVGYGYTF. The V call is TRBV6-5, the J call TRBJ1-2; 11 nucleotides match TRBD1. Germline lookup yields CDR1 MNHEY and CDR2 SVGAGI. After removal of 4 bases from V and 4 bases from J, the junction contained 8 bases not matched to a gene. The CDR3 totals 16 residues.

The chain carries TRBV14 and TRBJ1-4; 7 nucleotides line up with TRBD1. Germline values: CDR1 SGHDN, CDR2 FVKESK. The CDR3 runs 14 residues. V trimming: 3 bases; J trimming: 8 bases; junction bases outside the gene matches: 6. The chain's CDR3 is CASSQAGTEEKLFF. CDR3 nucleotides: TGTGCCAGCAGCCAGGCCGGGACAGAAGAAAAACTGTTTTTT.